The present T cell receptor (beta chain) was sequenced within a study of blood T cell repertoires in COVID-19. Study background: Italy, Spain and the United States were the sources of the convalescent and acute COVID-19 samples. Sample material is recorded as cDNA or gDNA derived from T cells, B-cell-depleted T cells, or PBMCs.

Germline values: CDR1 SNHLY, CDR2 FYNNEI. The CDR3 is made up of 15 amino acids. V shed 0 bases, J shed 11 bases, and the junction held 11 bases outside the gene matches. Original data processing: Reference gene primers were amplified, and this amplification served to estimate nucleated cell counts. This table comes from immunoSEQ multiplex PCR, and its TCRdb copy is limited to in-frame clones, with some not included. The D gene and trimming were derived from the DNA, and the V and J assignments and clone size from that table. The top ten clones hold approximately 7.8% of a sample with 250,000 to 350,000 clones, roughly 86% of them seen once. This clone has only one observation.

The gene calls are TRBV2 and TRBJ2-5; TRBD1 agrees at 8 bases. Sequencing was done on a sample of peripheral blood. The TCR comes from a woman aged 50 to 65 who had recovered from COVID-19. The CDR3 region has the DNA TGTGCCAGCAGTGAAGCACCGGACAGGGCACTCCTTCAGTACTTC. Encoded protein: CASSEAPDRALLQYF.